The entry that follows covers one T cell receptor beta chain sequence. Sequenced by immunoSEQ multiplex PCR; TCRdb stores in-frame clones only, minus some. The data show approximately 20,000 clones, more than 75% seen once. These data come from a study of graft-versus-host responses after intestinal transplantation. This TCR was sampled from a human patient who received an intestinal transplant, so some T cells may come from the graft donor. Sequenced material: PBMCs, taken 230 to 240 days after intestinal transplant.

CDR3 bases: TGTGCCAGCAGCGTAGAGTCCGGGGGGTTCTCCTACAATGAGCAGTTCTTC. This translates into CASSVESGGFSYNEQFF. The rearrangement uses TRBV9 and TRBJ2-1, with 7 bases that match TRBD2. Per the germline V gene, CDR1 is SGDLS and CDR2 is YYNGEE. V lost 0 bases and J lost 0; bases outside the gene matches: 6. This CDR3 region has 17 residues.